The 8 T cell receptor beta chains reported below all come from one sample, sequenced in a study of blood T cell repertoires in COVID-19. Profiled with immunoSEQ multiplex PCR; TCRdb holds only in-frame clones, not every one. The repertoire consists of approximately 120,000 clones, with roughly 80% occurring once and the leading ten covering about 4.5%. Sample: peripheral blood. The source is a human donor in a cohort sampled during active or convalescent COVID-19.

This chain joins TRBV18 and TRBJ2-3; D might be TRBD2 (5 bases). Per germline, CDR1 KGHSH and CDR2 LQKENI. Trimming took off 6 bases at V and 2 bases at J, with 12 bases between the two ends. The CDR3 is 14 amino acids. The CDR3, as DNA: TGTGCCAGCTCCCGACTACAAACCACAGATACGCAGTATTTT. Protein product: CASSRLQTTDTQYF.

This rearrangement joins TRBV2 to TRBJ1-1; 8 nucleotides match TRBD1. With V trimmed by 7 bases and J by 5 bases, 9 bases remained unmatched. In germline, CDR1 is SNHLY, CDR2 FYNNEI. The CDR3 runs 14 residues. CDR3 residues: CASNNQGAGTEAFF. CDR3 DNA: TGTGCCAGCAATAATCAGGGGGCGGGTACTGAAGCTTTCTTT.

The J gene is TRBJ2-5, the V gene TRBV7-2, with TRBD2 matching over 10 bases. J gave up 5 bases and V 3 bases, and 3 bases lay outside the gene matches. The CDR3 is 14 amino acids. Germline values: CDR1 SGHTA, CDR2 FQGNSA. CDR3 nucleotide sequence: TGTGCCAGCAGCTTCTCGACTAGCGGGGAGACCCAGTACTTC. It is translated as CASSFSTSGETQYF.

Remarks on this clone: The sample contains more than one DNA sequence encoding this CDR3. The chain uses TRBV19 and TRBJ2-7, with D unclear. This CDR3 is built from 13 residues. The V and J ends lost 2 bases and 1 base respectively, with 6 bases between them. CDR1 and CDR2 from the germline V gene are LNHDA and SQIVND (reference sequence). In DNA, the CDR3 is TGTGCCAGTAGTATAAATCTGTCCTACGAGCAGTACTTC. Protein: CASSINLSYEQYF. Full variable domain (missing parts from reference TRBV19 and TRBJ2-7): DGGITQSPKYLFRKEGQNVTLSCEQNLNHDAMYWYRQDPGQGLRLIYYSQIVNDFQKGDIAEGYSVSREKKESFPLTVTSAQKNPTAFYLCASSINLSYEQYFGPGTRLTVT.

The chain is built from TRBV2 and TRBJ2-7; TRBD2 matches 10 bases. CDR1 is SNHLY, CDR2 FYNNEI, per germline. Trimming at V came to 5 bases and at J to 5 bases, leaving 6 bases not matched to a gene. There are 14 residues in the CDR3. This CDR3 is CASSMTSGRDEQYF. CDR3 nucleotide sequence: TGTGCCAGCAGTATGACTAGCGGGCGCGACGAGCAGTACTTC.

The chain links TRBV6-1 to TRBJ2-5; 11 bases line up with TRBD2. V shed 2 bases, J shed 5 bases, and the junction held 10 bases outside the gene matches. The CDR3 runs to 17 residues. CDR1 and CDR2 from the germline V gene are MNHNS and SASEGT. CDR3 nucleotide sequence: TGTGCCAGCAGTGAACCTAGCGGGGGGAGGAGTCGGGAGACCCAGTACTTC. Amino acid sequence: CASSEPSGGRSRETQYF.

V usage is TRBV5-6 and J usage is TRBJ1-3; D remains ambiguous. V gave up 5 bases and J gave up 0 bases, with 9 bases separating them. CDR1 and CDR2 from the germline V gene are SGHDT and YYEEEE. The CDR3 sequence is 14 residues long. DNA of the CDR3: TGTGCCAGCAGGAAAAGCATCTCTGGAAACACCATATATTTT. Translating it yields CASRKSISGNTIYF.

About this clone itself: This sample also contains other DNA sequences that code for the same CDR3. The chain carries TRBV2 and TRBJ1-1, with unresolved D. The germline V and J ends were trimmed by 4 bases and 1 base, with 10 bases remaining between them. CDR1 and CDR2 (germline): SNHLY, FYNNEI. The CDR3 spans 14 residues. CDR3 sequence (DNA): TGTGCCAGCAGTGTTTTGCGGGAGAACACTGAAGCTTTCTTT. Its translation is CASSVLRENTEAFF.